This T cell receptor (beta chain) was documented in a study of CD4 and CD8 cells across lung adenocarcinoma regions. Via MiXCR, TCRdb re-called the PCR reads, giving one row per CDR3 protein. The sample gives more than 11,000 distinct CDR3 sequences, approximately 40% of which show up once; roughly 17% is in the top ten. The CDR3 extends over 14 amino acids. Trimming cost V 5 bases and J 5 bases, with 15 bases left between them. Germline lookup yields CDR1 SGHVS and CDR2 FQNEAQ. The patients had localized lung adenocarcinoma, a non-small cell subtype. This clonotype came up a few times. This receptor was obtained from a male donor with lung adenocarcinoma. The CD4 and CD8 labels of this study may be unreliable. The gene calls are TRBV7-8 and TRBJ1-1, with TRBD1 as a possible D gene (6 bases). Sequencing used CD4+ T cells from the center of a lung tumor. The CDR3 DNA is TGTGCCAGCAGCCGACCCTCAGGGGATACTGAAGCTTTCTTT. Its protein is CASSRPSGDTEAFF.